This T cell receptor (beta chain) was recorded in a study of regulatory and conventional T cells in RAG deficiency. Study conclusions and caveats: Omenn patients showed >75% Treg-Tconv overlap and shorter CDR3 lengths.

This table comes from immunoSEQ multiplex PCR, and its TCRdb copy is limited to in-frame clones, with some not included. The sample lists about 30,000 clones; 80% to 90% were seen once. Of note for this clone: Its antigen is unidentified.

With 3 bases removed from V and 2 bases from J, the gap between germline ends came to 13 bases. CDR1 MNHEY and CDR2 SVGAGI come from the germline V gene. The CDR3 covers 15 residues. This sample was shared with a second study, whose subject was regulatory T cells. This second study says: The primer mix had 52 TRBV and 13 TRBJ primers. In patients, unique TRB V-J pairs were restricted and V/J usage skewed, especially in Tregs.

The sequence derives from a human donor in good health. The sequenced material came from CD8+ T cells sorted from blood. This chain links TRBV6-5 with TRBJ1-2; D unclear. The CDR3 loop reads CASSYRGQPNYGYTF. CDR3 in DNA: TGTGCCAGCAGTTATCGGGGTCAACCCAACTATGGCTACACCTTC.